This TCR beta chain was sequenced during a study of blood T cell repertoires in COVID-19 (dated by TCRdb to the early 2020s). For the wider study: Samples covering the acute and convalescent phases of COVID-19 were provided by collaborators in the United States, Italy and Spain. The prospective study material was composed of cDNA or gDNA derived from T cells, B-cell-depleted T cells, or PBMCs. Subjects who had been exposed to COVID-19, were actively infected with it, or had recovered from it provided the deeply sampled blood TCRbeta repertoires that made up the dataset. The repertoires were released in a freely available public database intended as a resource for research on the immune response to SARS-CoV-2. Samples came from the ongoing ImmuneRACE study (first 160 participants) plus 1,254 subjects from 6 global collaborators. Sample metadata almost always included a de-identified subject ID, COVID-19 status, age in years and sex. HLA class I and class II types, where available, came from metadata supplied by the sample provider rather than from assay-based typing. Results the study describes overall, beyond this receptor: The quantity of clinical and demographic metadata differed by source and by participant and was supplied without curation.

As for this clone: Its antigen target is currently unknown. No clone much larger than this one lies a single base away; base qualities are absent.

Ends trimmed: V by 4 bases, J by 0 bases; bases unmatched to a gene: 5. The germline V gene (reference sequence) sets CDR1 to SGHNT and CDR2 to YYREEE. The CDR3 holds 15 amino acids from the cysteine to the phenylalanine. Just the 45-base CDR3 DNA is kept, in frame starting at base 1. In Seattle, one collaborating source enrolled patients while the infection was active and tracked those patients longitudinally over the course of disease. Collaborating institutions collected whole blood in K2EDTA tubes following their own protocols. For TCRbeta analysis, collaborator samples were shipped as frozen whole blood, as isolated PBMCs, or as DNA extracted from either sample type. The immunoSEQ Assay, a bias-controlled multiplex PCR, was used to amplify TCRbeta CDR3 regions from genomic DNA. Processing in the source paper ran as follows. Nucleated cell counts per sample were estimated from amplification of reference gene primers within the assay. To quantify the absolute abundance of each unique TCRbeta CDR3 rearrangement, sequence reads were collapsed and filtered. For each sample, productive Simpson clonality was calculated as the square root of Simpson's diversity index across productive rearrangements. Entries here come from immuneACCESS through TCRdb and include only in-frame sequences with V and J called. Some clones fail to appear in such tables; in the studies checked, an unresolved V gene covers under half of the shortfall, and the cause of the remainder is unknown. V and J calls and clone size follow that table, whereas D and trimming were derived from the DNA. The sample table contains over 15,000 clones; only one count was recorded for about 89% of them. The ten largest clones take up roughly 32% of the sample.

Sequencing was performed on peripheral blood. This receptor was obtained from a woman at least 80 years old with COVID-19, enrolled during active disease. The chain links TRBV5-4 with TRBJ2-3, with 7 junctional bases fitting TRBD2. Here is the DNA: TGTGCCAGCAGCAAGATGGGAGGGAGCACAGATACGCAGTATTTT. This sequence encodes CASSKMGGSTDTQYF.